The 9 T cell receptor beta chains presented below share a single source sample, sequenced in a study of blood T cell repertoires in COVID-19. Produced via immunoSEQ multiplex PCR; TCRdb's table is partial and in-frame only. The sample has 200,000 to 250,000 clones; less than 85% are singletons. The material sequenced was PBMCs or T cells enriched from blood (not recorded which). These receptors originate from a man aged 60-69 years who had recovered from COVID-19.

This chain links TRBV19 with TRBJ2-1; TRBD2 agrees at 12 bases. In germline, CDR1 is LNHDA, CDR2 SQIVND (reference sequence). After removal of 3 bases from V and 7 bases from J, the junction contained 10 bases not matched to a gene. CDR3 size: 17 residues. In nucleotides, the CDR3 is TGTGCCAGTAGTATCTCCCTGACTAGCGGGGGAAGGAATGAGCAGTTCTTC. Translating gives CASSISLTSGGRNEQFF.

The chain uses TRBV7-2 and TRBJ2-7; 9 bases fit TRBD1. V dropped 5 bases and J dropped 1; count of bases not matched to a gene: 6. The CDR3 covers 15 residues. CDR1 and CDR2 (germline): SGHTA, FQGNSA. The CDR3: CASSRGQGQSYEQYF. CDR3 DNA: TGTGCCAGCAGCCGGGGACAGGGCCAATCCTACGAGCAGTACTTC.

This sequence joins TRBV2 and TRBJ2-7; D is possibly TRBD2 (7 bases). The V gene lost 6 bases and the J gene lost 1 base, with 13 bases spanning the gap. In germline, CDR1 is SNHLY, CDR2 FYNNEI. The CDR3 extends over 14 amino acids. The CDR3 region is CASSPRGGSYEQYF. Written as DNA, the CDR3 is TGTGCCAGCAGCCCGAGGGGGGGATCCTACGAGCAGTACTTC.

The CDR3 loop is CASSQGQGANTEAFF. As DNA, the CDR3 is TGTGCCAGCAGTCAGGGACAGGGGGCGAACACTGAAGCTTTCTTT. This chain joins TRBV6-6 and TRBJ1-1; 12 bases are a match to TRBD1. Germline CDR1 is MNHNY and CDR2 is SVGAGI (reference sequence). The V segment lost 5 bases and the J segment 1 base; nucleotides outside the gene matches: 2. This CDR3 has 15 amino acids.

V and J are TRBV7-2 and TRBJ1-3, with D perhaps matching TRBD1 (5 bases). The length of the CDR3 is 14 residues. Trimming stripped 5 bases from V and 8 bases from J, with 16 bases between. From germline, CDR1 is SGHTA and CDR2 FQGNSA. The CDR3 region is CASSAGPHGYTIYF. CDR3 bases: TGTGCCAGCAGCGCGGGACCACACGGGTACACCATATATTTT.

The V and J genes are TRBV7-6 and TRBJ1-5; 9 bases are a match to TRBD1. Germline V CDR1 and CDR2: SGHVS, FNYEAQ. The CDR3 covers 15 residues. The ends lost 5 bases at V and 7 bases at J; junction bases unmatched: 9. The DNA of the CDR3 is TGTGCCAGCAGCCCCGGACAGGGGAGATTGCAGCCCCAGCATTTT. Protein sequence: CASSPGQGRLQPQHF.

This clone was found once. The CDR3 protein is CASSAGPGEGEKLFF. The CDR3 coding sequence is TGTGCCAGCAGCGCCGGGCCGGGGGAAGGTGAAAAACTGTTTTTT. The V gene is TRBV9, the J gene TRBJ1-4; weak D call: TRBD1 (5 bases). Trimming left V 3 bases short and J 7 bases short, with 16 bases between. CDR1 is SGDLS and CDR2 is YYNGEE in the germline V gene. This CDR3 has 15 amino acids.

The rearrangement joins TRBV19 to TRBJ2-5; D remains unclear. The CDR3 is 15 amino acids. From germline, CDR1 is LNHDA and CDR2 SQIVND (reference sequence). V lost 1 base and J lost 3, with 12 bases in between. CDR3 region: CASSIGGTPEETQYF. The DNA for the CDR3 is TGTGCCAGTAGTATAGGAGGAACGCCTGAAGAGACCCAGTACTTC.

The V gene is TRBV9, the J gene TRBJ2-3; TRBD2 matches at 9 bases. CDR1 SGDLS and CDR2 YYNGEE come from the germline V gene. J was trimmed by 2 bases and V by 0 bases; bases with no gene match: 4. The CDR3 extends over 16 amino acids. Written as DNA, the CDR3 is TGTGCCAGCAGCGTAGACCCTAGCGGGAACACAGATACGCAGTATTTT. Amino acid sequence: CASSVDPSGNTDTQYF.